What follows are 14 T cell receptor beta chains derived from one specimen sequenced in a study of CD8+ T cells in alopecia areata. The treatment: oral pan-JAK inhibitor, 5-10 mg twice daily. The sequencing template was cDNA reverse transcribed from extracted RNA. Method: immunoSEQ multiplex PCR; TCRdb's copy keeps in-frame clones and lacks some. The data contain some 110,000 clones, 50% to 75% of them singletons. Sequencing was performed on CD8+ T cells sorted from blood, taken at week 4, from a patient treated with tofacitinib. All receptors derive from a human donor with alopecia areata.

The V gene is TRBV29-1, the J gene TRBJ2-5; D not resolved. V dropped 7 bases and J dropped 0 bases, with 12 bases sitting between them. CDR3 length: 13 residues. Per the germline V gene, CDR1 is SQVTM and CDR2 is ANQGSEA. The CDR3 region is CSERTMYQETQYF. CDR3 bases: TGCAGCGAGAGGACCATGTACCAAGAGACCCAGTACTTC. Full variable domain (missing parts from reference TRBV29-1 and TRBJ2-5): SAVISQKPSRDICQRGTSLTIQCQVDSQVTMMFWYRQQPGQSLTLIATANQGSEATYESGFVIDKFPISRPNLTFSTLTVSNMSPEDSSIYLCSERTMYQETQYFGPGTRLLVL.

The chain employs TRBV9 and TRBJ1-5; D not certain. The V and J ends lost 4 bases and 5 bases respectively, with 22 bases between them. The CDR3 totals 17 residues. Germline CDR1 reads SGDLS; CDR2 reads YYNGEE. CDR3 loop: CASSPEGWALEDQPQHF. Here the CDR3 DNA reads TGTGCCAGCAGCCCGGAAGGATGGGCCCTAGAAGATCAGCCCCAGCATTTT. The complete variable domain, with remaining parts taken from reference TRBV9 and TRBJ1-5, reads DSGVTQTPKHLITATGQRVTLRCSPRSGDLSVYWYQQSLDQGLQFLIQYYNGEERAKGNILERFSAQQFPDLHSELNLSSLELGDSALYFCASSPEGWALEDQPQHFGDGTRLSIL.

This sequence joins TRBV30 and TRBJ1-1, with a possible D match to TRBD1 (5 bases). Trimming shortened V by 4 bases and J by 4 bases, and 10 bases separated the two germline ends. Germline V gene lookup returns CDR1 GTSNPN and CDR2 SVGIG (reference sequence). There are 12 residues in the CDR3. The CDR3 is CAWTGRGTEAFF. The DNA for the CDR3 is TGTGCCTGGACAGGGAGAGGCACTGAAGCTTTCTTT. The full variable domain, completed using reference TRBV30 and TRBJ1-1, is SQTIHQWPATLVQPVGSPLSLECTVEGTSNPNLYWYRQAAGRGLQLLFYSVGIGQISSEVPQNLSASRPQDRQFILSSKKLLLSDSGFYLCAWTGRGTEAFFGQGTRLTVV.

The rearrangement uses TRBV27 and TRBJ1-6; 10 bases agree with TRBD1. V shed 10 bases, J shed 6 bases, and the junction held 6 bases outside the gene matches. This CDR3 is built from 14 residues. Per the germline V gene, CDR1 is MNHEY and CDR2 is SMNVEV (reference sequence). In nucleotides, the CDR3 is TGTGCCACGACAGGGGGCTCGGTTAATTCACCCCTCCACTTT. Amino acid sequence: CATTGGSVNSPLHF.

The J gene is TRBJ2-3, the V gene TRBV7-2; 12 positions agree with TRBD2. Per the germline V gene, CDR1 is SGHTA and CDR2 is FQGNSA. J was trimmed by 1 base and V by 2 bases; bases with no gene match: 10. The CDR3 contains 19 residues. CDR3 residues: CASSLPGGPSGGGTDTQYF. The CDR3 nucleotides are TGTGCCAGCAGCTTACCGGGAGGGCCTAGCGGGGGGGGCACAGATACGCAGTATTTT.

The rearrangement joins TRBV23-1 to TRBJ1-4; D might be TRBD1 (5 bases). TRBV23-1 is treated as an ORF (open reading frame) with a function not yet certain. CDR3 length: 15 amino acids. Trimming removed 0 bases at V and 6 bases at J, with 11 bases between. This chain's CDR3 is CASSQSREDYEKLFF. DNA for the CDR3: TGCGCCAGCAGTCAATCCAGGGAGGATTATGAAAAACTGTTTTTT.

This sequence joins TRBV9 and TRBJ2-7; maybe TRBD1 (5 bases). The germline V and J ends were trimmed by 0 bases and 5 bases, with 15 bases remaining between them. The germline gives CDR1 SGDLS, CDR2 YYNGEE. This CDR3 is built from 15 residues. CDR3 in amino acids: CASSVVGSRVHEQYF. CDR3 DNA sequence: TGTGCCAGCAGCGTAGTCGGAAGCAGGGTCCACGAGCAGTACTTC.

The V call is TRBV14, the J call TRBJ2-7; no clear D. Germline V gives CDR1 SGHDN, CDR2 FVKESK. The CDR3 has 13 residues. The V gene lost 0 bases and the J gene lost 2 bases, with 5 bases spanning the gap. The CDR3 protein is CASSQESPYEQYF. The CDR3 DNA reads as TGTGCCAGCAGCCAAGAATCCCCCTACGAGCAGTACTTC.

This clone was counted between two and nine times. Other DNA sequences from this sample encode an identical CDR3 as well. This chain uses TRBV9 with TRBJ2-3; TRBD2 might be the D (6 bases). V was cut by 4 bases and J by 0 bases, with 15 bases left in between. The CDR3 consists of 16 residues. Per the germline V gene, CDR1 is SGDLS and CDR2 is YYNGEE. In nucleotides, the CDR3 is TGTGCCAGCAGCCGGTTGGCGGGGAGTAGCACAGATACGCAGTATTTT. Translating gives CASSRLAGSSTDTQYF.

The gene calls are TRBV12-5 and TRBJ2-3; perhaps TRBD1 as D (5 bases). Germline values: CDR1 LGHNT, CDR2 FRNRAP. The CDR3 sequence is 16 residues long. V was cut by 7 bases and J by 1 base, with 18 bases left in between. CDR3 region: CASAKGVGLGTDTQYF. The DNA of the CDR3 is TGTGCTAGTGCCAAAGGGGTGGGCCTTGGCACAGATACGCAGTATTTT.

This clone was counted a few times. Other DNA variants within this sample encode the same CDR3. This chain joins TRBV7-9 and TRBJ2-3; unclear D gene. The germline V gene encodes CDR1 SEHNR and CDR2 FQNEAQ (reference sequence). The length of the CDR3 is 13 residues. V was shortened by 4 bases and J by 3 bases, with 8 bases between the two germline ends. In DNA, the CDR3 is TGTGCCAGCAGCTCGCCCGGGACAGATACGCAGTATTTT. Translated: CASSSPGTDTQYF.

Only a few counts were recorded for this clone. The rearrangement links TRBV29-1 to TRBJ1-1; tentative D call: TRBD1 (5 bases). The CDR3 extends over 18 amino acids. Germline V lookup: CDR1 SQVTM, CDR2 ANQGSEA. The ends were cut back, 1 base at V and 5 bases at J, with 26 bases in the middle. CDR3 bases: TGCAGCGTTGAAGGGTTTTCGAGGGGCGGGGCTGCGGGGACTGAAGCTTTCTTT. Its translation: CSVEGFSRGGAAGTEAFF.

CDR3 nucleotide sequence: TGTGCCAGTAGTTTTACAGGGATCTCCTACAATGAGCAGTTCTTC. Its protein is CASSFTGISYNEQFF. The gene calls are TRBV19 and TRBJ2-1; a weak D match, TRBD1 (6 bases). This CDR3 spans 15 amino acids. Germline values: CDR1 LNHDA, CDR2 SQIVND (reference sequence). The ends were cut back, 5 bases at V and 0 bases at J, with 11 bases in the middle.

In its sample, this clone was seen a few times. V and J are TRBV7-8 and TRBJ2-7; weak D call: TRBD2 (6 bases). The CDR3 is made up of 16 amino acids. Between the trimmed V and J ends, which lost 3 bases and 4 bases, there was a span of 19 bases. Germline CDR1 and CDR2: SGHVS and FQNEAQ. This chain's CDR3 is CASSLEFREVAYEQYF. The DNA of the CDR3 is TGTGCCAGCAGCTTGGAATTCAGGGAGGTCGCGTACGAGCAGTACTTC. Using reference TRBV7-8 and TRBJ2-7 for the parts outside the CDR3, the full variable domain is GAGVSQSPRYKVAKRGQDVALRCDPISGHVSLFWYQQALGQGPEFLTYFQNEAQLDKSGLPSDRFFAERPEGSVSTLKIQRTQQEDSAVYLCASSLEFREVAYEQYFGPGTRLTVT.